This TCR beta chain came from a study of T cells after posttransplantation cyclophosphamide. Methotrexate plus calcineurin inhibitor accompanied controls' myeloablative marrow transplants; sampling was 1 year later. Deletions cut 0 bases from V and 7 bases from J, with 18 bases between. This CDR3 spans 15 amino acids. The germline V gene encodes CDR1 GTSNPN and CDR2 SVGIG (reference sequence). Details on this clone: The antigen is unknown.

Assay: immunoSEQ multiplex PCR; the TCRdb copy retains only in-frame clones and omits some. The sample carries about 21,000 clones, 65% to 90% recorded once. Findings and caveats of the study: Tissue-infiltrating T cells from skin or gut overlapped little with blood T cells. Recipient CMV seropositivity and CMV reactivation strongly tracked TRB clonality. Later blood repertoires were often dominated by clones from the donor CD8+ memory compartment.

Here the sequenced sample was PBMCs, taken around 53 weeks after allogeneic stem cell transplant with calcineurin inhibitor and methotrexate. The sequence derives from a female patient between 30 and 45 years old who received an allogeneic stem cell transplant from an unrelated donor, was CMV-positive, and had acute and chronic GVHD. Some T cells may trace back to the graft donor. The chain links TRBV30 to TRBJ1-2; unclear D gene. The CDR3 loop reads CAWSVPSTVPPGYTF. DNA for the CDR3: TGTGCCTGGAGTGTCCCATCTACAGTGCCTCCTGGCTACACCTTC. The whole variable domain, filled in from reference TRBV30 and TRBJ1-2, reads SQTIHQWPATLVQPVGSPLSLECTVEGTSNPNLYWYRQAAGRGLQLLFYSVGIGQISSEVPQNLSASRPQDRQFILSSKKLLLSDSGFYLCAWSVPSTVPPGYTFGSGTRLTVV.